The clone carrying this TCR beta chain was seen ten or more times. The authors' processing: A classifier of distant metastasis in papillary thyroid cancer was built from CDR3 differences (across clinicopathological groups). TCRdb redid the clone calls on the PCR reads using MiXCR. These V and J calls rely on TCRdb rather than the paper's analysis. Among about 70,000 clones listed, around 20% were seen once. The record originates from a study of metastatic and nonmetastatic thyroid tumors. Patients were all untreated before their thyroid surgery. Per the germline V gene, CDR1 is MNHEY and CDR2 is SVGAGI. This CDR3 is built from 12 residues. The ends were cut back, 4 bases at V and 11 bases at J, with 15 bases in the middle.

Sequencing used blood. The chain is built from TRBV6-5 and TRBJ2-7; maybe TRBD2 (7 bases). This TCR came from a female donor with papillary thyroid cancer or a benign thyroid nodule (not recorded which). Some clones in this sample may be carry-over from other donors' samples. As DNA, the CDR3 is TGTGCCAGCAGTTTCCCGAGGGGGGGGGAGTACTTC. Its protein is CASSFPRGGEYF.